This TCR beta chain derives from a study of vaccination effects on CD4 cells after COVID-19. The assay was immunoSEQ multiplex PCR, and TCRdb's table has in-frame clones only and misses some. The sample records about 24,000 clones, around 74% being singletons. Worth noting for this clone: Its specificity is unknown.

Losses at the gene ends were 0 bases for V and 6 bases for J; bases not matched to a gene: 8. This CDR3 has 15 residues. The germline V gene encodes CDR1 KGHSH and CDR2 LQKENI. Expansion with viral peptide pools was applied to antigen-specific CD4+ T cells by the ViraFEST assay prior to sequencing. Investigators separated out CD4+ T cells once around 9 days of culture had passed. Nucleocapsid antibody tests were negative, and the vaccine recipients had no prior SARS-CoV-2 infection. Half of the medium was exchanged for IL-2 medium on both days 3 and 7. The sequencing used CD4+ T cells from PBMCs cultured with SARS-CoV-2 spike peptides, collected before COVID-19 vaccination. The receptor was isolated from a human donor who received a COVID-19 vaccine. The gene calls are TRBV18 and TRBJ2-7; TRBD1 matches at 7 bases. The CDR3 DNA sequence: TGTGCCAGCTCACCACCATCCAGGGGGTCGGCCGAGCAGTACTTC. As protein: CASSPPSRGSAEQYF.